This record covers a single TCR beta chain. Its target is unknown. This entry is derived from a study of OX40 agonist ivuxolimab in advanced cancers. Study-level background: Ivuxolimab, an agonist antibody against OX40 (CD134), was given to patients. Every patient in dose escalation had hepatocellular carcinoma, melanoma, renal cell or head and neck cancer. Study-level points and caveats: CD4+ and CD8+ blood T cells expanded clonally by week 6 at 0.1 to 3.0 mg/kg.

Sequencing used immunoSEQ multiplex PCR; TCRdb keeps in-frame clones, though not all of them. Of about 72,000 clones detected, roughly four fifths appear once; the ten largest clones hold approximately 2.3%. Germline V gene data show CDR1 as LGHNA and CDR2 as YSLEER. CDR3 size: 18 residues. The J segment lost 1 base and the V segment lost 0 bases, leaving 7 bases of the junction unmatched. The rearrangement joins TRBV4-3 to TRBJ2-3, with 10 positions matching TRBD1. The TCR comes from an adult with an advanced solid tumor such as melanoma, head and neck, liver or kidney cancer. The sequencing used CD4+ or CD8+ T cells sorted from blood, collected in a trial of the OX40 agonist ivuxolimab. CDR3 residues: CASSQELDRGLGTDTQYF. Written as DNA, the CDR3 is TGCGCCAGCAGCCAAGAATTAGACAGGGGGCTTGGCACAGATACGCAGTATTTT.